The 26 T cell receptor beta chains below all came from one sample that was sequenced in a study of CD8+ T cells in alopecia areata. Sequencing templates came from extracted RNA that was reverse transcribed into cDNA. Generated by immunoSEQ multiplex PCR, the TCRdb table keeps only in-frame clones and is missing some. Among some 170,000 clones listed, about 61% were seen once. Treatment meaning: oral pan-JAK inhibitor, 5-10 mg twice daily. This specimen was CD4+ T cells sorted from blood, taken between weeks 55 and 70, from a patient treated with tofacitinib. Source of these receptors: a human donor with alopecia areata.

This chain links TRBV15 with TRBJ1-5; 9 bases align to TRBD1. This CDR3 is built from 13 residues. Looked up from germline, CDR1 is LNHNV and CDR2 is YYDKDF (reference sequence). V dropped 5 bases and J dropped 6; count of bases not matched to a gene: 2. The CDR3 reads CATSVDRGQPQHF. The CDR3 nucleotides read TGTGCCACCAGCGTGGACAGGGGTCAGCCCCAGCATTTT.

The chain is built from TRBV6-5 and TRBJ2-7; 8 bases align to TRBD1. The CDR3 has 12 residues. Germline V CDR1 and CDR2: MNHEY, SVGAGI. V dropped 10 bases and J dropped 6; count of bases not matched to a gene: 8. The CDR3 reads CATGQGFGEQYF. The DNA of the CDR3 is TGTGCCACTGGACAGGGATTCGGCGAGCAGTACTTC.

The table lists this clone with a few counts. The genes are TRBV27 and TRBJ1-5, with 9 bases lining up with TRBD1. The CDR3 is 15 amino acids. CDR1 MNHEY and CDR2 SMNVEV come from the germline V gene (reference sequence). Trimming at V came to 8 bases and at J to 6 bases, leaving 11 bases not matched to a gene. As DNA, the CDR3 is TGTGCCAGCGGTGCCGGGACAGGGCGTAGTCAGCCCCAGCATTTT. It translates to CASGAGTGRSQPQHF.

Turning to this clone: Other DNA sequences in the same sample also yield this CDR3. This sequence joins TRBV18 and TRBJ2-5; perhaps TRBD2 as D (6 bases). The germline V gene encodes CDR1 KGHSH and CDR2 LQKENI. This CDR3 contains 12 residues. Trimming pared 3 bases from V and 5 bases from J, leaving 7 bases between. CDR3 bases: TGTGCCAGCTCACCGGGAGGTGAGACCCAGTACTTC. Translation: CASSPGGETQYF.

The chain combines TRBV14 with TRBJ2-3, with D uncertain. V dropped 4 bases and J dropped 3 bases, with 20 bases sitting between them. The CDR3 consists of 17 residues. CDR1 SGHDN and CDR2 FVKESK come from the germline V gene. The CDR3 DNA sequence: TGTGCCAGCAGCCCAGGACGGTTCCAATACTCAACAGATACGCAGTATTTT. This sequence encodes CASSPGRFQYSTDTQYF.

CDR3 nucleotides: TGTGCCAGCAGCCAAGATTGGGCGGCGAGGCGTGAAAATGAGCAGTTCTTC. As protein: CASSQDWAARRENEQFF. The rearrangement joins TRBV4-2 to TRBJ2-1, with D hard to call. Germline CDR1 reads LGHNA; CDR2 reads YNFKEQ. The CDR3 totals 17 residues. Trimming removed 0 bases from V and 7 bases from J, with 19 bases in between.

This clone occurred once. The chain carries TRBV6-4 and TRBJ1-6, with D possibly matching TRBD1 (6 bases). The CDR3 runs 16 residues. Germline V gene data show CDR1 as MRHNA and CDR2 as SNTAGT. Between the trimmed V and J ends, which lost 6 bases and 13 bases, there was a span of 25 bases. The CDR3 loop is CASRQTGTDPLSPLHF. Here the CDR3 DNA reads TGTGCCAGCAGGCAGACAGGCACGGATCCACTTTCTCCCCTCCACTTT.

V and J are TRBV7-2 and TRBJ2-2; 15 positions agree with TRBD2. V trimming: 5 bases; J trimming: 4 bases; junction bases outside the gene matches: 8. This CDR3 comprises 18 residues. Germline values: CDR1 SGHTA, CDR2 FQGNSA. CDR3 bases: TGTGCCAGCAGCCCCGGACTAGCGGGGGGGCCTGGCACCGGGGAGCTGTTTTTT. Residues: CASSPGLAGGPGTGELFF.

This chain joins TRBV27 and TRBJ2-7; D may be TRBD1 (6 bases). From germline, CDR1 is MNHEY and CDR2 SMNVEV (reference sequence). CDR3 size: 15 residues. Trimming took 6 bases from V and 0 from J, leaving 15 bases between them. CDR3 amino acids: CASRANREVSYEQYF. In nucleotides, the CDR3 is TGTGCCAGCAGAGCTAACAGGGAAGTCTCCTACGAGCAGTACTTC.

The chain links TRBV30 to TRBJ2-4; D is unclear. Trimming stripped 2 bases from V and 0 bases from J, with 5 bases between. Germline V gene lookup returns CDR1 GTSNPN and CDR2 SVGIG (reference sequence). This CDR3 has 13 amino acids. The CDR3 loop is CAWSNLAKNIQYF. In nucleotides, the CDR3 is TGTGCCTGGAGTAACCTAGCCAAAAACATTCAGTACTTC.

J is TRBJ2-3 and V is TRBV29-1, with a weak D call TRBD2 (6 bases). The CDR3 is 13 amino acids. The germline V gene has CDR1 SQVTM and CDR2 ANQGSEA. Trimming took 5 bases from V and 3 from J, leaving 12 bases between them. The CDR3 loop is CSVHERGTDTQYF. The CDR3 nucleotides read TGCAGCGTTCACGAACGGGGGACAGATACGCAGTATTTT.

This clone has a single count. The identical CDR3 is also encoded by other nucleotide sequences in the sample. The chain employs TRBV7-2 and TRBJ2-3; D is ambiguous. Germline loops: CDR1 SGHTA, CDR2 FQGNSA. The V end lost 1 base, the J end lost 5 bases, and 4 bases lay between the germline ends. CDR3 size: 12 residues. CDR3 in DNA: TGTGCCAGCAGCTTAGTCAGAGATACGCAGTATTTT. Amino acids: CASSLVRDTQYF.

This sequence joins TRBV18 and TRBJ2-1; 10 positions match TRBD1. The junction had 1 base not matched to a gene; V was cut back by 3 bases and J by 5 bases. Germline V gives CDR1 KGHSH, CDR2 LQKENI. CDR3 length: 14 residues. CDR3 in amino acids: CASSPGQGNNEQFF. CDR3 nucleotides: TGTGCCAGCTCACCGGGACAGGGGAACAATGAGCAGTTCTTC.

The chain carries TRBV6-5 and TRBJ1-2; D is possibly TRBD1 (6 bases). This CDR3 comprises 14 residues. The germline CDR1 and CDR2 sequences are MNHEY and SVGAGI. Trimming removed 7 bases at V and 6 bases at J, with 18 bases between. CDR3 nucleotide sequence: TGTGCCAGCAAGTCAGGGGTCCGCCTCGATGGCTACACCTTC. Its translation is CASKSGVRLDGYTF.

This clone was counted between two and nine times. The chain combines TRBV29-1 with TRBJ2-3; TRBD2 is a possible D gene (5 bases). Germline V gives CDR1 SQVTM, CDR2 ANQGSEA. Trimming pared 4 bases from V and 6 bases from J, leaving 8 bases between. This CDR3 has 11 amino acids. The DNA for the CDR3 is TGCAGCGTTGCGGGGTCCGATACGCAGTATTTT. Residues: CSVAGSDTQYF.

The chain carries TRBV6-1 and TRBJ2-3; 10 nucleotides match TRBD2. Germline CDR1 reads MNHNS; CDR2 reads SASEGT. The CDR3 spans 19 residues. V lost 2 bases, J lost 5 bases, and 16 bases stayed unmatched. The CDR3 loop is CASSEFPFEAGGVGDTQYF. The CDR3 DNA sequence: TGTGCCAGCAGTGAATTCCCCTTCGAAGCGGGGGGGGTCGGAGATACGCAGTATTTT.

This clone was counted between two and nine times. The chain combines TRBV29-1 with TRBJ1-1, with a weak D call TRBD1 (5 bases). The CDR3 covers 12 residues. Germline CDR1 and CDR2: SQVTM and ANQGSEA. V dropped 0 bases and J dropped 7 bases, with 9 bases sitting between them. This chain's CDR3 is CSVEEGRGEAFF. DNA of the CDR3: TGCAGCGTTGAAGAGGGGAGGGGTGAAGCTTTCTTT.

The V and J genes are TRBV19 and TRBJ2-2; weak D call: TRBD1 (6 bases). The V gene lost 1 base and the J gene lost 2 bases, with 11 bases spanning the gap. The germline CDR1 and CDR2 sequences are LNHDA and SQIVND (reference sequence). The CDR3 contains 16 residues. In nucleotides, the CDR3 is TGTGCCAGTAGTATAGGAGGGACAACCAACACCGGGGAGCTGTTTTTT. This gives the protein CASSIGGTTNTGELFF.

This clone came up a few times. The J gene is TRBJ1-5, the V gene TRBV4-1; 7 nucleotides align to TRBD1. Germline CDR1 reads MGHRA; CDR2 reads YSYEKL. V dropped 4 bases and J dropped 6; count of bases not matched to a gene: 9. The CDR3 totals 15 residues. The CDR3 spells CASSPRQGIGQPQHF. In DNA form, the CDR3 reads TGCGCCAGCAGCCCACGACAGGGAATAGGTCAGCCCCAGCATTTT.

CDR3 residues: CASSAGLATDTQYF. As DNA, the CDR3 is TGTGCCAGCAGCGCTGGACTAGCCACAGATACGCAGTATTTT. V and J are TRBV9 and TRBJ2-3, with 8 bases that match TRBD2. The CDR3 is made up of 14 amino acids. V lost 3 bases to trimming and J lost 2 bases; unmatched junction nucleotides: 2. Germline V gives CDR1 SGDLS, CDR2 YYNGEE.

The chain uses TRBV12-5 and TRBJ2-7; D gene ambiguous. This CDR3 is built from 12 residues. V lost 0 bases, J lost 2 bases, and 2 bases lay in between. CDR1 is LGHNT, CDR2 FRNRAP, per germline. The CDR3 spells CASGLVAYEQYF. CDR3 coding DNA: TGTGCTAGTGGTTTGGTGGCCTACGAGCAGTACTTC.

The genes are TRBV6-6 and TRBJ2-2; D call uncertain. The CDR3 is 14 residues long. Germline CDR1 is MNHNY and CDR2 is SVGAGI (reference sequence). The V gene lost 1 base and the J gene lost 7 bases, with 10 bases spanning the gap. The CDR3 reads CASSYYGPRGELFF. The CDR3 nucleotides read TGTGCCAGCAGTTACTACGGACCCCGCGGGGAGCTGTTTTTT.

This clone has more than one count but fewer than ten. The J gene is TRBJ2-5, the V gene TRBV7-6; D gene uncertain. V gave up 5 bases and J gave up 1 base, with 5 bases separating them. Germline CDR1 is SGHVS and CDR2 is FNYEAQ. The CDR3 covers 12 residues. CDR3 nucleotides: TGTGCCAGCAGCCCCGTCCAAGAGACCCAGTACTTC. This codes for CASSPVQETQYF.

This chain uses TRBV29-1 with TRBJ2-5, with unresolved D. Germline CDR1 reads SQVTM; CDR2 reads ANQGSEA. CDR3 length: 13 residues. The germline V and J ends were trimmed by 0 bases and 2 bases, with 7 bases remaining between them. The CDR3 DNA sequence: TGCAGCGTTGAAGATCTGGAGCAAGAGACCCAGTACTTC. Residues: CSVEDLEQETQYF. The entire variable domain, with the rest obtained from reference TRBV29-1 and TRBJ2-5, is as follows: SAVISQKPSRDICQRGTSLTIQCQVDSQVTMMFWYRQQPGQSLTLIATANQGSEATYESGFVIDKFPISRPNLTFSTLTVSNMSPEDSSIYLCSVEDLEQETQYFGPGTRLLVL.

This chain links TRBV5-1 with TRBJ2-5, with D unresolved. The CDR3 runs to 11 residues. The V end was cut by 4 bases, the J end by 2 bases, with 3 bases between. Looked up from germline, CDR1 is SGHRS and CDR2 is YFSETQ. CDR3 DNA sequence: TGCGCCAGCAGCGAACAAGAGACCCAGTACTTC. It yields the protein CASSEQETQYF.

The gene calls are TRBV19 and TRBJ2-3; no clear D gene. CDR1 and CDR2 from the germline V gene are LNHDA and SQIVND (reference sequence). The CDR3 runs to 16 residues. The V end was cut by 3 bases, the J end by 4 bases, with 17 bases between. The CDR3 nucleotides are TGTGCCAGTAGTATCGCCGACAAGCCAGTGGCAGATACGCAGTATTTT. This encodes CASSIADKPVADTQYF.